This entry describes one T cell receptor (beta chain). J lost 8 bases, V lost 1 base, and 6 bases had no gene match. The germline V gene has CDR1 MNHNS and CDR2 SASEGT. The CDR3 sequence is 15 residues long. The data are from a study of glioma-infiltrating T cells after dendritic cell vaccination. Time point reported: after dendritic cell vaccination, including at tumor progression/relapse. The repertoire was sequenced with immunoSEQ multiplex PCR; TCRdb's copy has only in-frame clones and lacks some. The sample lists approximately 91,000 clones, approximately 80% seen once, with 2% to 2.5% in the top ten.

The V gene is TRBV6-1, the J gene TRBJ1-4, with 8 bases matching TRBD1. The material was blood, obtained after dendritic cell vaccination. This TCR derives from a human donor with glioblastoma. This CDR3 reads CASSEGPGGQEKLFF. The CDR3 DNA follows: TGTGCCAGCAGTGAAGGCCCAGGGGGCCAAGAAAAACTGTTTTTT.